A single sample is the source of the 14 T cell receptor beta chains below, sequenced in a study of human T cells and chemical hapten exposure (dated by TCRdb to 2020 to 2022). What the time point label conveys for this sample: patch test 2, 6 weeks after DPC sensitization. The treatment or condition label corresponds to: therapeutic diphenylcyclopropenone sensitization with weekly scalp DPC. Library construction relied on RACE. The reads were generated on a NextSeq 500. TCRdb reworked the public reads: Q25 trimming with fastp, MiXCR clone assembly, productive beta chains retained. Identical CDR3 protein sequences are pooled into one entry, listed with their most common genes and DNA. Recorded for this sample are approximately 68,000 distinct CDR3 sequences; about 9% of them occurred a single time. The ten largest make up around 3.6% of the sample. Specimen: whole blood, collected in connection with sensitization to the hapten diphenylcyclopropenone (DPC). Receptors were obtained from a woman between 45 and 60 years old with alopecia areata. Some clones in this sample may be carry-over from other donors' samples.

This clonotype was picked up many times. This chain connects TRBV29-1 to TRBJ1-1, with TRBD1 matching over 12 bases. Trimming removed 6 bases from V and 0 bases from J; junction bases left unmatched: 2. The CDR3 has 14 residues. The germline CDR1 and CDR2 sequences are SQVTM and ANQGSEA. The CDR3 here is CSVGTGGLNTEAFF. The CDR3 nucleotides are TGCAGCGTCGGGACAGGGGGCCTGAACACTGAAGCTTTCTTT.

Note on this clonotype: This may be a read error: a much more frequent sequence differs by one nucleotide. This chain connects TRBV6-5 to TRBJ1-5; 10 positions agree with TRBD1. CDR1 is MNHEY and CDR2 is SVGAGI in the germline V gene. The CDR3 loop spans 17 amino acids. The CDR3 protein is CASRPGTGVLRNQPQNF. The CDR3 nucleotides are TGTGCCAGCAGGCCGGGGACAGGGGTTTTAAGGAATCAGCCCCAGAATTTT.

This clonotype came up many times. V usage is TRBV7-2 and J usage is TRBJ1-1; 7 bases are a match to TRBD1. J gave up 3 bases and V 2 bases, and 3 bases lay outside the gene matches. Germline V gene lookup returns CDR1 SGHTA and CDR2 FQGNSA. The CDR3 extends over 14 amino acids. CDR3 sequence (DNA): TGTGCCAGCAGCTTATTGCAGGGGGACACTGAAGCTTTCTTT. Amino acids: CASSLLQGDTEAFF.

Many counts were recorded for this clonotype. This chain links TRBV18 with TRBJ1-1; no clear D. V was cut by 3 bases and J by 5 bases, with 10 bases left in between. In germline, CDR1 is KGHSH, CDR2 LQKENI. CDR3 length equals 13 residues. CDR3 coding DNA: TGTGCCAGCTCACCTCGGTCTGGGACTGAAGCTTTCTTT. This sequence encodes CASSPRSGTEAFF.

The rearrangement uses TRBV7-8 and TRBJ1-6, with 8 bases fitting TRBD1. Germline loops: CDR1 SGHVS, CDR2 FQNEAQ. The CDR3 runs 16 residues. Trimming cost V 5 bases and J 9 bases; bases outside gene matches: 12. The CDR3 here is CASSPRTGLMSSPLHF. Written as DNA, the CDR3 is TGTGCCAGCAGCCCAAGGACAGGGCTAATGAGTTCACCCCTCCACTTT.

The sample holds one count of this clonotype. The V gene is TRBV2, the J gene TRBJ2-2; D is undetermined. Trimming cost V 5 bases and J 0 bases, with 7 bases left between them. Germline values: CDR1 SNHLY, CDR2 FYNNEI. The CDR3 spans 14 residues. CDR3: CASSYTSNTGELFF. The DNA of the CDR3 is TGTGCCAGCAGTTACACGTCGAACACCGGGGAGCTGTTTTTT.

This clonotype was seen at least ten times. CDR3 DNA: TGTGCCAGCAGTGAATGGACAGACTATGGCTACACCTTC. Amino acids: CASSEWTDYGYTF. This chain links TRBV25-1 with TRBJ1-2, with D possibly being TRBD1 (6 bases). CDR1 is MGHDK and CDR2 is SYGVNS in the germline V gene. Trimming stripped 1 base from V and 3 bases from J, with 6 bases between. CDR3 length: 13 residues.

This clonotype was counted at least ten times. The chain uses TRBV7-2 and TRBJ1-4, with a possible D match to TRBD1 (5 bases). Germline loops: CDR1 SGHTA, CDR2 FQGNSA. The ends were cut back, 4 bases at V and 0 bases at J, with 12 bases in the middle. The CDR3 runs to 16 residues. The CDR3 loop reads CASSSGTLATNEKLFF. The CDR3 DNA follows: TGTGCCAGCAGCTCCGGGACCCTAGCAACTAATGAAAAACTGTTTTTT.

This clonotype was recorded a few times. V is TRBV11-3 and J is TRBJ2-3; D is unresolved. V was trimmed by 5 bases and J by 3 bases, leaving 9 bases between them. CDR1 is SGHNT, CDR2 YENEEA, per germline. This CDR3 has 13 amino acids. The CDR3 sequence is CASSSVGTDTQYF. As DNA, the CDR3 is TGTGCCAGCAGCAGCGTCGGTACAGATACGCAGTATTTT.

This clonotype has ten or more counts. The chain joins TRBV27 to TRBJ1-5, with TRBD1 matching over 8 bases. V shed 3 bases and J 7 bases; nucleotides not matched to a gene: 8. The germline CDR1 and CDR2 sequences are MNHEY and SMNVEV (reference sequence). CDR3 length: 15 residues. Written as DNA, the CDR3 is TGTGCCAGCAGTTTGGCCCCAGGGGGCCGGCAGCCCCAGCATTTT. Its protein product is CASSLAPGGRQPQHF.

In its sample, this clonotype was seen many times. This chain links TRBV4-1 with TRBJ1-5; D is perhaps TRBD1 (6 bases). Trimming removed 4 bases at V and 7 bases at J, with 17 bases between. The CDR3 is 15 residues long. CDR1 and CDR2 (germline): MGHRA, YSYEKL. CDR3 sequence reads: CASSLMTGRGQPQHF. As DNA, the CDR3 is TGCGCCAGCAGCCTCATGACAGGCCGGGGGCAGCCCCAGCATTTT.

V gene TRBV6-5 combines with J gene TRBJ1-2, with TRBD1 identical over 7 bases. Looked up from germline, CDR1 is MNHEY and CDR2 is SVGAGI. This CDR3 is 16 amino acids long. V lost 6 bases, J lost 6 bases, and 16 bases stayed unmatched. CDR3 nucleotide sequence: TGTGCCAGCAGCCTTACGTCGGGACAGCGGATAGATGGCTACACCTTC. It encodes CASSLTSGQRIDGYTF.

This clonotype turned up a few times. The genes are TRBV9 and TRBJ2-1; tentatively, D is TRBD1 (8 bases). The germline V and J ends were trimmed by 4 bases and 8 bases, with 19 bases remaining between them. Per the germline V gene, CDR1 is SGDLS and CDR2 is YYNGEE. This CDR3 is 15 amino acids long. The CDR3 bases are TGTGCCAGCAGCCTTCAGACAGGGGAGGGCGATGAGCAGTTCTTC. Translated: CASSLQTGEGDEQFF.

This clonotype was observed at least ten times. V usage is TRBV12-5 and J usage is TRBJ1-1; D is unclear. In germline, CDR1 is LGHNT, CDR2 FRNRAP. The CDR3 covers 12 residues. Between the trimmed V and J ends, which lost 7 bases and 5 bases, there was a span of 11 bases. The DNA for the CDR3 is TGTGCTAGTGCCCTAGGAGGGACTGAAGCTTTCTTT. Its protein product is CASALGGTEAFF.